Listed here is a single TCR beta chain. The data are from a study of blood T cell repertoires in COVID-19. Study-wide context: Some COVID-19 samples were acute and others convalescent; all came from the United States, Italy and Spain. The cDNA or gDNA used as material had been derived from T cells, B-cell-depleted T cells, or PBMCs.

In the original workflow: Reference gene primer amplification gave estimated nucleated cell counts. Clones were read by immunoSEQ multiplex PCR, and TCRdb kept only the in-frame ones, dropping some. The DNA gave D and trimming, while V, J and clone size come from that table. Among approximately 60,000 clones listed, 83% were seen once. The germline V and J ends were trimmed by 1 base and 6 bases, with 13 bases remaining between them. The CDR3 has 15 amino acids. Germline-derived CDR1 and CDR2 are LGHDT and YNNKEL (reference sequence). Sequenced sample: peripheral blood. The rearrangement links TRBV3-1 (or the pseudogene TRBV3-2) to TRBJ2-1, with a possible D match to TRBD1 (6 bases). The sequence was collected from a human donor in a cohort sampled during active COVID-19. CDR3 residues: CASSQGGQSRNEQFF. CDR3 sequence (DNA): TGTGCCAGCAGCCAAGGTGGACAGAGCCGCAATGAGCAGTTCTTC.